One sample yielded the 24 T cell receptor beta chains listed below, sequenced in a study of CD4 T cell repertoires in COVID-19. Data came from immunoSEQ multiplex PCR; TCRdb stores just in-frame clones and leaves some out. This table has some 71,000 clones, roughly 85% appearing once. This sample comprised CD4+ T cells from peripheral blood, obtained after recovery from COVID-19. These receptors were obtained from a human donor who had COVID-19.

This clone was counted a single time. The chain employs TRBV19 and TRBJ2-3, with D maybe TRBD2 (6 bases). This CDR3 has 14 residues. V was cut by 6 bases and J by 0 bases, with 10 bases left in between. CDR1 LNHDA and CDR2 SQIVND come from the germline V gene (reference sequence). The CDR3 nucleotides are TGTGCCAGTAGAAAGACTAGGAGCACAGATACGCAGTATTTT. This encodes CASRKTRSTDTQYF.

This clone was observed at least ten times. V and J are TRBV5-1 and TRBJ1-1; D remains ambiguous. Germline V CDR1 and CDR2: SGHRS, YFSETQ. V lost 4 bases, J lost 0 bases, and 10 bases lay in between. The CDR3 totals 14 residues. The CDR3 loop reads CASSPTLLNTEAFF. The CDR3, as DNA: TGCGCCAGCAGCCCGACCCTGTTGAACACTGAAGCTTTCTTT.

The CDR3 sequence: CASRGQGNAQYF. CDR3 DNA sequence: TGTGCCAGCAGGGGACAGGGGAATGCCCAGTACTTC. This chain links TRBV2 with TRBJ2-5, with 10 bases lining up with TRBD1. The CDR3 runs to 12 residues. Per the germline V gene, CDR1 is SNHLY and CDR2 is FYNNEI. V was pared by 6 bases and J by 9 bases, with 4 bases of the junction left unmatched.

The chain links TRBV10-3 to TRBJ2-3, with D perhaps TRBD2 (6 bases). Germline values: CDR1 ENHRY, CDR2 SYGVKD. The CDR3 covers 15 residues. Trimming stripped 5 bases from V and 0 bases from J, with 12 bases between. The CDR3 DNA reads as TGTGCCATCAGTCCTTCTGGGGGGAGCACAGATACGCAGTATTTT. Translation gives CAISPSGGSTDTQYF.

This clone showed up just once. In nucleotides, the CDR3 is TGTGCCAGCTCACCACCGCCAGGGAGGGACTATGGCTACACCTTC. Its protein product is CASSPPPGRDYGYTF. The chain couples TRBV18 to TRBJ1-2; possible D gene TRBD1, 5 bases. The V gene's germline CDR1 is KGHSH and CDR2 LQKENI. Trimming removed 0 bases at V and 3 bases at J, with 11 bases between. CDR3 length: 15 residues.

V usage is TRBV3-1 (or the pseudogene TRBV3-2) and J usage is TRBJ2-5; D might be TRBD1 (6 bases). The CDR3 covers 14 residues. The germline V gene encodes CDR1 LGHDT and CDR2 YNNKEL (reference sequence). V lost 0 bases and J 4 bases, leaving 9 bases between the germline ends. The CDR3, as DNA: TGTGCCAGCAGCCAAGATGTCAGGGGAGAGACCCAGTACTTC. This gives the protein CASSQDVRGETQYF.

CDR3 residues: CASSLGRPGETQYF. CDR3 coding DNA: TGTGCCAGCAGCTTGGGGCGGCCGGGGGAGACCCAGTACTTC. The chain employs TRBV11-3 and TRBJ2-5; D is possibly TRBD1 or TRBD2 (5 bases each). V shed 3 bases and J shed 5 bases, with 13 bases lying between them. Germline CDR1 SGHNT, CDR2 YENEEA. This CDR3 is built from 14 residues.

Here the CDR3 reads CASTGGPYNEQFF. The CDR3 DNA is TGTGCCAGCACGGGCGGTCCCTACAATGAGCAGTTCTTC. The chain links TRBV28 to TRBJ2-1; D unresolved. The CDR3 extends over 13 amino acids. Germline assignment: CDR1 MDHEN and CDR2 SYDVKM. V was clipped by 7 bases and J by 2 bases, with 9 bases between them.

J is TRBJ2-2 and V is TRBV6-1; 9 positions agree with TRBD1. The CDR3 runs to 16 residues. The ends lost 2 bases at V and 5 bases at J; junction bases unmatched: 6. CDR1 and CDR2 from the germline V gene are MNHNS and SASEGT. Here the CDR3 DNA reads TGTGCCAGCAGTGAACCAAGGGACAGGGCGACCGGGGAGCTGTTTTTT. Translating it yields CASSEPRDRATGELFF.

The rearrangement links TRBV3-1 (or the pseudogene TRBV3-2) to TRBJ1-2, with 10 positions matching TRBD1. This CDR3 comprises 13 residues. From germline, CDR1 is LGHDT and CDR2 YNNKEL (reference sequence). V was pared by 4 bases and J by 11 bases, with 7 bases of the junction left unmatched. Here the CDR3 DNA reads TGTGCCAGCAGCCCGTCCCGGACAGGGGGGTACACCTTC. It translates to CASSPSRTGGYTF.

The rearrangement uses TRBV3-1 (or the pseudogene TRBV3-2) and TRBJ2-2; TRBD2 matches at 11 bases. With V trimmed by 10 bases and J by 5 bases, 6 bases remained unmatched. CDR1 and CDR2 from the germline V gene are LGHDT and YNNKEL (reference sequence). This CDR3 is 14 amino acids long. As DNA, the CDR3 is TGTGCCACCGGGACTAGCGGTTTTACCGGGGAGCTGTTTTTT. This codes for CATGTSGFTGELFF.

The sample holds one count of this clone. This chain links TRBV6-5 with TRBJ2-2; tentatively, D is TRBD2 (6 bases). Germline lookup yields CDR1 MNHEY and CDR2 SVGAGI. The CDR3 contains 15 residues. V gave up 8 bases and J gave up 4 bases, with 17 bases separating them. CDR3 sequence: CASRAGPPSTGELFF. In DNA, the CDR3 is TGTGCCAGCCGGGCGGGACCGCCGAGCACCGGGGAGCTGTTTTTT.

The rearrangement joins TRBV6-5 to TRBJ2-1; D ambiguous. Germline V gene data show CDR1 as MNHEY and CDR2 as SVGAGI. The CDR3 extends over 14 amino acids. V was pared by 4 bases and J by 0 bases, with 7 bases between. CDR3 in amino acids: CASSFSASYNEQFF. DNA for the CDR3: TGTGCCAGCAGTTTCTCGGCCTCCTACAATGAGCAGTTCTTC.

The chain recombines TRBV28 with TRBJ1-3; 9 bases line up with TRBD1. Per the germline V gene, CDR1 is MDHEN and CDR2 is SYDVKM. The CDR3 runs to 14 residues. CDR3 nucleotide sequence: TGTTTACCGGGACAGGGCAAATGTGGAAACACCATATATTTT. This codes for CLPGQGKCGNTIYF.

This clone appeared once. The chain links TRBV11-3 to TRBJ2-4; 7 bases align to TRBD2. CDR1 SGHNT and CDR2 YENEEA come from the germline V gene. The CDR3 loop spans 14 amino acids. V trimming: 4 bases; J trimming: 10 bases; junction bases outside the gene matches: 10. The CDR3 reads CASSSGTGGGIQYF. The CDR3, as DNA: TGTGCCAGCAGCTCTGGGACTGGCGGGGGAATTCAGTACTTC.

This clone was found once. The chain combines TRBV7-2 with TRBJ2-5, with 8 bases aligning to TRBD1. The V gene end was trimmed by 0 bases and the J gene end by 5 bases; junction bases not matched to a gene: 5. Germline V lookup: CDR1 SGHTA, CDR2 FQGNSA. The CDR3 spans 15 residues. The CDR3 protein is CASSLAQGGSETQYF. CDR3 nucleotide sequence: TGTGCCAGCAGCTTAGCACAGGGGGGCAGCGAGACCCAGTACTTC.

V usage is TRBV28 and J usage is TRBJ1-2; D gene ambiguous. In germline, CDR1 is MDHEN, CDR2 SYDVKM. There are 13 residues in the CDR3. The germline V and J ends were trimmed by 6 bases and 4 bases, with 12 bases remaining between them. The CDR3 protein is CASRSTEGYGYTF. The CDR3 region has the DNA TGTGCCAGCAGATCAACAGAGGGCTATGGCTACACCTTC.

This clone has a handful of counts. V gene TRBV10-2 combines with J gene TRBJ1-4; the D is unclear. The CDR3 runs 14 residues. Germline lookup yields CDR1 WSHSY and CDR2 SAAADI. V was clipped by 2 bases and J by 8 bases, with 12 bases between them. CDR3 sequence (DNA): TGCGCCAGCAGTGAGGGGGTCTCGGGGGAAAAACTGTTTTTT. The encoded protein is CASSEGVSGEKLFF.

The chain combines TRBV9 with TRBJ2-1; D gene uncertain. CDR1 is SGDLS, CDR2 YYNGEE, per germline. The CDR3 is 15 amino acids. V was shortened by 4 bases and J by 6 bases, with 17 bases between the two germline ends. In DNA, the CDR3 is TGTGCCAGCAGCTCCAAGACCGTACTAATCAATGAGCAGTTCTTC. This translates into CASSSKTVLINEQFF.

CDR3 bases: TGTGCCAGCAGCTTGGACATCCAAGAGACCCAGTACTTC. Its translation is CASSLDIQETQYF. J is TRBJ2-5 and V is TRBV5-4; D is unclear. The CDR3 has 13 amino acids. The ends were cut back, 0 bases at V and 1 base at J, with 4 bases in the middle. Germline-derived CDR1 and CDR2 are SGHNT and YYREEE (reference sequence).

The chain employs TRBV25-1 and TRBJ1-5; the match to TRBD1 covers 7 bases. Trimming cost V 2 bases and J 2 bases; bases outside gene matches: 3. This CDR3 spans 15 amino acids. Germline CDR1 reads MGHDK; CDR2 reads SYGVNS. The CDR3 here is CASSELTGGNQPQHF. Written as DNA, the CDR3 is TGTGCCAGCAGTGAACTAACAGGGGGCAATCAGCCCCAGCATTTT.

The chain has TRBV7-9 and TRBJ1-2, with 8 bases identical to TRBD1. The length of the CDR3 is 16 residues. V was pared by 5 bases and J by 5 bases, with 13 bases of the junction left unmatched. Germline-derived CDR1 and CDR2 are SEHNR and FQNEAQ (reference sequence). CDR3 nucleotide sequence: TGTGCCAGCAGCCGCCCTGGACAGGGCGGTAGTTATGGCTACACCTTC. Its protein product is CASSRPGQGGSYGYTF.

The CDR3 DNA follows: TGTGCCAGTACCACTGTCGGGGGGAGAGGCACTGAAGCTTTCTTT. Amino acids: CASTTVGGRGTEAFF. The chain is built from TRBV19 and TRBJ1-1; tentatively, D is TRBD1 (5 bases). In germline, CDR1 is LNHDA, CDR2 SQIVND (reference sequence). V lost 7 bases and J 4 bases, leaving 19 bases between the germline ends. The CDR3 totals 15 residues.

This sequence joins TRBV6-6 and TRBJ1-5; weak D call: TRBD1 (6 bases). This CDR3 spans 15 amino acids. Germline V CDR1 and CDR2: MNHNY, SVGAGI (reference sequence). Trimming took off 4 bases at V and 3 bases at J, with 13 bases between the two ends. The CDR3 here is CASSLRGGINQPQHF. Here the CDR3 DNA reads TGTGCCAGCAGTTTGAGAGGGGGTATCAATCAGCCCCAGCATTTT.